This TCR beta chain appears in the sequencing data of a study of blood T cell repertoires in COVID-19. This CDR3 is built from 18 residues. CDR1 is KGHSH and CDR2 is LQKENI in the germline V gene. V was pared by 0 bases and J by 0 bases, with 8 bases of the junction left unmatched. This clone was seen just once. Authors' data handling: Researchers report that nucleated cell counts were estimated from reference gene primer amplification. Some clones are missing from TCRdb's copy, which holds only in-frame ones; the method was immunoSEQ multiplex PCR. V and J calls and clone size are as listed in that table; D and trimming were resolved from the DNA. The sample yields 130,000 or so clones, approximately 88% seen once.

Input material: peripheral blood. The chain combines TRBV18 with TRBJ1-1; 9 bases align to TRBD1. This receptor was identified in a man aged 50-60 years with acute or convalescent COVID-19. The CDR3 sequence is CASSPPRGQGSMNTEAFF. The DNA for the CDR3 is TGTGCCAGCTCACCACCCCGGGGACAGGGCTCTATGAACACTGAAGCTTTCTTT.